This T cell receptor (beta chain) was observed in a study of blood T cells in healthy people across ages. Findings of the study overall: Older individuals had lower TCR beta diversity per million T cells (the decline was roughly linear). The percentage of naive T cells correlated strongly with TCR beta diversity.

The authors ran a second PCR of roughly 6 to 12 cycles using a sample-barcoded 5' primer and a J-beta primer mix. TCRdb re-called the 5' RACE reads with MiXCR, one entry per CDR3 protein. The top ten clones hold about 18% of a sample with around 870,000 distinct CDR3 sequences, less than 35% of them seen once. This clonotype was detected only a few times. What it binds is unknown. All donors came from Russia, were Caucasian and healthy, and spanned ages about 6 to 100. Germline V gene lookup returns CDR1 ENHRY and CDR2 SYGVKD. Trimming stripped 4 bases from V and 2 bases from J, with 8 bases between. The CDR3 covers 13 residues.

The material sequenced was blood. The rearrangement links TRBV10-3 to TRBJ1-1; D is ambiguous. The receptor comes from a woman older than 75 in good health. The chain's CDR3 is CAISGELNTEAFF. The CDR3 nucleotides read TGTGCCATCAGTGGGGAATTAAACACTGAAGCTTTCTTT.